The rows below give T cell receptor beta chains drawn from one sample of a study of T-cell reconstitution after alpha-beta-depleted transplantation in children. TCRdb processed the PCR reads anew with MiXCR; each CDR3 protein has one entry. The sample carries about 360,000 distinct CDR3 sequences, about an eighth recorded once. The input for sequencing was PBMCs, taken from the stem cell graft. The receptors were sampled from a human donor who donated a stem cell graft to a child with Fanconi anemia. CDR3s include the opening cysteine and the closing phenylalanine or tryptophan. The D gene is left open where the match is weak. Some rows have no size entry. The others give once, few or many, or a class for an expanded clone.

V: TRBV2; D: TRBD1; length: 13; J: TRBJ2-7; size: NA; CDR3: CASSETTGSEQYF; DNA: TGTGCCAGCAGTGAAACGACAGGGTCCGAGCAGTACTTC
V: TRBV6-5; D: TRBD1; length: 17; J: TRBJ2-1; size: few; CDR3: CASSYGEGQPSRNEQFF; DNA: TGTGCCAGCAGTTACGGAGAGGGACAGCCTTCCCGCAATGAGCAGTTCTTC
V: TRBV6-2/TRBV6-3; D: TRBD1; length: 16; J: TRBJ2-1; size: few; CDR3: CASSPRTGGPYNEQFF; DNA: TGTGCCAGCAGTCCCCGGACAGGGGGACCTTACAATGAGCAGTTCTTC
V: TRBV29-1; D: TRBD1; length: 13; J: TRBJ2-3; size: NA; CDR3: CSVRGAGGEAQYF; DNA: TGCAGCGTCCGAGGGGCAGGGGGCGAGGCGCAGTATTTT
V: TRBV5-1; D: TRBD1; length: 18; J: TRBJ2-2; size: NA; CDR3: CASSFTGTGGANTGELFF; DNA: TGCGCCAGCAGCTTCACCGGGACAGGGGGCGCGAACACCGGGGAGCTGTTTTTT
V: TRBV12-3/TRBV12-4; D: NA; length: 12; J: TRBJ2-5; size: many; CDR3: CASSKTKETQYF; DNA: TGTGCCAGCAGTAAGACCAAAGAGACCCAGTACTTC
V: TRBV5-6; D: TRBD1; length: 15; J: TRBJ1-1; size: NA; CDR3: CASSLETGAIPNTFF; DNA: TGTGCCAGCAGCTTAGAGACAGGGGCCATACCTAATACTTTCTTT
V: TRBV7-9; D: TRBD1; length: 17; J: TRBJ1-1; size: few; CDR3: CASSETGASRLTTEAFF; DNA: TGTGCCAGCAGCGAGACAGGGGCGTCCCGTCTTACGACTGAAGCTTTCTTT
V: TRBV27; D: NA; length: 13; J: TRBJ2-1; size: few; CDR3: CASSFRLGEEQFF; DNA: TGTGCCAGCAGTTTCCGTTTAGGGGAAGAGCAGTTCTTC
V: TRBV7-9; D: NA; length: 14; J: TRBJ2-5; size: few; CDR3: CASSSDLPQETQYF; DNA: TGTGCCAGCAGCTCTGACCTACCGCAAGAGACCCAGTACTTC
V: TRBV10-2; D: TRBD1; length: 14; J: TRBJ2-2; size: NA; CDR3: CASRLRQGTGELFF; DNA: TGCGCCAGCAGACTCAGACAGGGAACCGGGGAGCTGTTTTTT
V: TRBV7-3; D: NA; length: 13; J: TRBJ1-1; size: few; CDR3: CASSSRAHTEAFF; DNA: TGTGCCAGCAGCTCCAGGGCGCACACTGAAGCTTTCTTT
V: TRBV6-5; D: TRBD1; length: 17; J: TRBJ1-6; size: many; CDR3: CASSFSPDGDRNSPLHF; DNA: TGTGCCAGCAGTTTTAGTCCGGACGGGGACAGGAATTCACCCCTCCACTTT
V: TRBV11-2; D: NA; length: 14; J: TRBJ2-1; size: few; CDR3: CASSLDSFYNEQFF; DNA: TGTGCCAGCAGCCTGGACAGCTTTTACAATGAGCAGTTCTTC
V: TRBV12-3/TRBV12-4; D: TRBD2; length: 15; J: TRBJ2-7; size: many; CDR3: CASSFVAGGASEQYF; DNA: TGTGCCAGCAGTTTTGTAGCGGGGGGGGCCTCGGAGCAGTACTTC
V: TRBV4-3; D: NA; length: 15; J: TRBJ1-1; size: many; CDR3: CASSQGGGAAVEAFF; DNA: TGCGCCAGCAGCCAAGGGGGTGGCGCCGCCGTCGAAGCTTTCTTT
V: TRBV20-1; D: NA; length: 15; J: TRBJ2-3; size: many; CDR3: CSASPSSPPVDTQYF; DNA: TGCAGTGCTAGTCCCTCCTCGCCCCCTGTAGATACGCAGTATTTT
V: TRBV5-1; D: NA; length: 15; J: TRBJ1-1; size: many; CDR3: CASSLAAGEWGEAFF; DNA: TGCGCCAGCAGCTTGGCCGCTGGGGAATGGGGTGAAGCTTTCTTT
V: TRBV12-3/TRBV12-4; D: NA; length: 16; J: TRBJ2-1; size: NA; CDR3: CASTLLSFGASNEQFF; DNA: TGTGCCAGCACCCTATTATCGTTCGGGGCCAGCAATGAGCAGTTCTTC
V: TRBV24-1; D: NA; length: 15; J: TRBJ2-5; size: NA; CDR3: CATSDPSDSEETQYF; DNA: TGTGCCACCAGTGACCCCTCCGACTCGGAGGAGACCCAGTACTTC
V: TRBV18; D: NA; length: 13; J: TRBJ1-2; size: few; CDR3: CASSPAGPDGYTF; DNA: TGTGCCAGCTCACCGGCAGGGCCGGATGGCTACACCTTC
V: TRBV7-2; D: NA; length: 12; J: TRBJ1-1; size: few; CDR3: CASSIRETEAFF; DNA: TGTGCCAGCAGCATTAGGGAGACTGAAGCTTTCTTT
V: TRBV12-3/TRBV12-4; D: NA; length: 16; J: TRBJ2-7; size: NA; CDR3: CASSLSQFAFSYEQYF; DNA: TGTGCCAGCAGTTTATCACAGTTTGCCTTCTCCTACGAGCAGTACTTC
V: TRBV20-1; D: NA; length: 10; J: TRBJ1-1; size: NA; CDR3: CRIANTEAFF; DNA: TGCAGGATAGCGAACACTGAAGCTTTCTTT
V: TRBV11-1; D: NA; length: 12; J: TRBJ2-1; size: many; CDR3: CASSLGWDEQFF; DNA: TGTGCCAGCAGCTTAGGTTGGGATGAGCAGTTCTTC
V: TRBV2; D: TRBD2; length: 15; J: TRBJ2-1; size: NA; CDR3: CASRGTSGILIEQFF; DNA: TGTGCCAGCAGGGGGACTAGCGGTATCCTCATTGAGCAGTTCTTC
V: TRBV9; D: NA; length: 14; J: TRBJ2-4; size: few; CDR3: CASSPQPAQSGQYF; DNA: TGTGCCAGCAGCCCCCAACCGGCCCAGAGCGGTCAGTACTTC
V: TRBV7-2; D: NA; length: 11; J: TRBJ2-3; size: many; CDR3: CASTISDTQYF; DNA: TGTGCCAGCACCATATCTGATACGCAGTATTTT
V: TRBV6-5; D: TRBD1; length: 15; J: TRBJ1-1; size: many; CDR3: CASSSRQGMNTEAFF; DNA: TGTGCCAGCAGTTCACGACAGGGAATGAACACTGAAGCTTTCTTT
V: TRBV5-1; D: NA; length: 16; J: TRBJ1-2; size: many; CDR3: CASSRPPWNSNYGYTF; DNA: TGCGCCTCGTCACGTCCTCCGTGGAATTCGAACTATGGCTACACCTTC
V: TRBV5-1; D: NA; length: 17; J: TRBJ1-1; size: few; CDR3: CASSPDGRGLFNTEAFF; DNA: TGCGCCAGCAGCCCGGACGGCAGGGGATTGTTTAACACTGAAGCTTTCTTT
V: TRBV5-6; D: TRBD1; length: 15; J: TRBJ2-5; size: NA; CDR3: CASLFWDRTQETQYF; DNA: TGTGCCAGCCTCTTTTGGGACAGGACACAAGAGACCCAGTACTTC
V: TRBV20-1; D: NA; length: 12; J: TRBJ2-1; size: NA; CDR3: CSARVKDNEQFF; DNA: TGCAGTGCTAGGGTCAAAGACAATGAGCAGTTCTTC
V: TRBV5-5; D: TRBD1; length: 18; J: TRBJ2-6; size: few; CDR3: CASSLRVAGGSGANVLTF; DNA: TGTGCCAGCAGCTTGAGGGTCGCAGGGGGCTCTGGGGCCAACGTCCTGACTTTC
V: TRBV5-1; D: NA; length: 14; J: TRBJ2-2; size: many; CDR3: CASSWGGDTGELFF; DNA: TGCGCCAGCAGCTGGGGCGGGGACACCGGGGAGCTGTTTTTT
V: TRBV20-1; D: NA; length: 13; J: TRBJ2-1; size: NA; CDR3: CSAPVYRNNEQFF; DNA: TGCAGTGCCCCAGTTTACAGGAACAATGAGCAGTTCTTC
V: TRBV29-1; D: NA; length: 13; J: TRBJ2-7; size: few; CDR3: CSVEGVLGYEQYF; DNA: TGCAGCGTTGAAGGGGTGTTAGGGTACGAGCAGTACTTC
V: TRBV15; D: NA; length: 15; J: TRBJ2-2; size: NA; CDR3: CATSRGGANTGELFF; DNA: TGTGCCACCAGCAGAGGGGGTGCCAACACCGGGGAGCTGTTTTTT
V: TRBV7-9; D: NA; length: 13; J: TRBJ1-4; size: NA; CDR3: CASSSDPNEKLFF; DNA: TGTGCCAGCAGCTCCGACCCTAATGAAAAACTGTTTTTT
V: TRBV5-5; D: NA; length: 11; J: TRBJ1-1; size: many; CDR3: CASSSYTEAFF; DNA: TGTGCCAGCAGCTCGTACACTGAAGCTTTCTTT
V: TRBV5-1; D: NA; length: 12; J: TRBJ2-3; size: many; CDR3: CASRPSLGTQYF; DNA: TGCGCCAGCAGGCCATCGCTTGGTACGCAGTATTTT
V: TRBV7-6; D: NA; length: 14; J: TRBJ1-2; size: NA; CDR3: CASSATAEGYGYTF; DNA: TGTGCCAGCAGCGCCACTGCAGAGGGGTATGGCTACACCTTC
V: TRBV12-3/TRBV12-4; D: TRBD2; length: 15; J: TRBJ2-1; size: few; CDR3: CASSVTSGGYNEQFF; DNA: TGTGCCAGCAGCGTGACTAGCGGGGGTTACAATGAGCAGTTCTTC